This T cell receptor (beta chain) was obtained from a study of blood T cells in healthy people across ages. General study findings and limits: It was held that diversity estimates obtained from one million T cells represented underestimates.

Combining a sample-barcoded 5' primer with a J-beta primer mix, a second PCR ran for roughly 7 to 12 cycles. TCRdb reprocessed the 5' RACE reads via MiXCR and lists one record per CDR3 protein. The data show more than 700,000 distinct CDR3 sequences, with 40% to 65% seen just once and about 38% held by the top ten. Note on this clonotype: What it binds is not known.

V was trimmed by 4 bases and J by 1 base, leaving 10 bases between them. This CDR3 has 14 residues. CDR1 and CDR2 from the germline V gene are SNHLY and FYNNEI. Each sample yielded at least 6 million isolated PBMCs. Source material: blood. The receptor was isolated from a man older than 75 in good health. This chain uses TRBV2 with TRBJ1-1; D unclear. The CDR3 DNA reads TGTGCCAGCAGTGCTAACACTCAGAACACTGAAGCTTTCTTT. Translated: CASSANTQNTEAFF. The whole variable domain, filled in from reference TRBV2 and TRBJ1-1, reads EPEVTQTPSHQVTQMGQEVILRCVPISNHLYFYWYRQILGQKVEFLVSFYNNEISEKSEIFDDQFSVERPDGSNFTLKIRSTKLEDSAMYFCASSANTQNTEAFFGQGTRLTVV.